This T cell receptor (beta chain) derives from a study of T cell repertoires in cytomegalovirus infection. Study background: Recently identified HLA-C-restricted and well-studied HLA-B-restricted CMV epitopes were used. Public TCR beta signatures provided an indication of both CMV infection and a matching HLA type.

Germline V gene data show CDR1 as DFQATT and CDR2 as SNEGSKA (reference sequence). V was trimmed by 0 bases and J by 0 bases, leaving 18 bases between them. This CDR3 has 17 amino acids. Study-level points and caveats: Frequencies of public TCR beta families were cumulated, and this identified carriers of CMV plus the relevant HLA.

Worth noting for this clonotype: Its antigen is not known.

Using its own MiXCR run on the reads, TCRdb lists one record per CDR3 protein. Of approximately 340,000 distinct CDR3 sequences listed, just under 30% are singletons. The chain uses TRBV20-1 and TRBJ2-7; D uncertain. The sequences come from cultured PBMCs, collected from culture after CMV antigen stimulation. The sequence derives from a human donor in good health (CMV status not recorded). Some clones in this sample may be carry-over from other donors' samples. This chain's CDR3 is CSARDQWKGQPSYEQYF. DNA of the CDR3: TGCAGTGCTAGAGACCAGTGGAAGGGCCAACCCTCCTACGAGCAGTACTTC.